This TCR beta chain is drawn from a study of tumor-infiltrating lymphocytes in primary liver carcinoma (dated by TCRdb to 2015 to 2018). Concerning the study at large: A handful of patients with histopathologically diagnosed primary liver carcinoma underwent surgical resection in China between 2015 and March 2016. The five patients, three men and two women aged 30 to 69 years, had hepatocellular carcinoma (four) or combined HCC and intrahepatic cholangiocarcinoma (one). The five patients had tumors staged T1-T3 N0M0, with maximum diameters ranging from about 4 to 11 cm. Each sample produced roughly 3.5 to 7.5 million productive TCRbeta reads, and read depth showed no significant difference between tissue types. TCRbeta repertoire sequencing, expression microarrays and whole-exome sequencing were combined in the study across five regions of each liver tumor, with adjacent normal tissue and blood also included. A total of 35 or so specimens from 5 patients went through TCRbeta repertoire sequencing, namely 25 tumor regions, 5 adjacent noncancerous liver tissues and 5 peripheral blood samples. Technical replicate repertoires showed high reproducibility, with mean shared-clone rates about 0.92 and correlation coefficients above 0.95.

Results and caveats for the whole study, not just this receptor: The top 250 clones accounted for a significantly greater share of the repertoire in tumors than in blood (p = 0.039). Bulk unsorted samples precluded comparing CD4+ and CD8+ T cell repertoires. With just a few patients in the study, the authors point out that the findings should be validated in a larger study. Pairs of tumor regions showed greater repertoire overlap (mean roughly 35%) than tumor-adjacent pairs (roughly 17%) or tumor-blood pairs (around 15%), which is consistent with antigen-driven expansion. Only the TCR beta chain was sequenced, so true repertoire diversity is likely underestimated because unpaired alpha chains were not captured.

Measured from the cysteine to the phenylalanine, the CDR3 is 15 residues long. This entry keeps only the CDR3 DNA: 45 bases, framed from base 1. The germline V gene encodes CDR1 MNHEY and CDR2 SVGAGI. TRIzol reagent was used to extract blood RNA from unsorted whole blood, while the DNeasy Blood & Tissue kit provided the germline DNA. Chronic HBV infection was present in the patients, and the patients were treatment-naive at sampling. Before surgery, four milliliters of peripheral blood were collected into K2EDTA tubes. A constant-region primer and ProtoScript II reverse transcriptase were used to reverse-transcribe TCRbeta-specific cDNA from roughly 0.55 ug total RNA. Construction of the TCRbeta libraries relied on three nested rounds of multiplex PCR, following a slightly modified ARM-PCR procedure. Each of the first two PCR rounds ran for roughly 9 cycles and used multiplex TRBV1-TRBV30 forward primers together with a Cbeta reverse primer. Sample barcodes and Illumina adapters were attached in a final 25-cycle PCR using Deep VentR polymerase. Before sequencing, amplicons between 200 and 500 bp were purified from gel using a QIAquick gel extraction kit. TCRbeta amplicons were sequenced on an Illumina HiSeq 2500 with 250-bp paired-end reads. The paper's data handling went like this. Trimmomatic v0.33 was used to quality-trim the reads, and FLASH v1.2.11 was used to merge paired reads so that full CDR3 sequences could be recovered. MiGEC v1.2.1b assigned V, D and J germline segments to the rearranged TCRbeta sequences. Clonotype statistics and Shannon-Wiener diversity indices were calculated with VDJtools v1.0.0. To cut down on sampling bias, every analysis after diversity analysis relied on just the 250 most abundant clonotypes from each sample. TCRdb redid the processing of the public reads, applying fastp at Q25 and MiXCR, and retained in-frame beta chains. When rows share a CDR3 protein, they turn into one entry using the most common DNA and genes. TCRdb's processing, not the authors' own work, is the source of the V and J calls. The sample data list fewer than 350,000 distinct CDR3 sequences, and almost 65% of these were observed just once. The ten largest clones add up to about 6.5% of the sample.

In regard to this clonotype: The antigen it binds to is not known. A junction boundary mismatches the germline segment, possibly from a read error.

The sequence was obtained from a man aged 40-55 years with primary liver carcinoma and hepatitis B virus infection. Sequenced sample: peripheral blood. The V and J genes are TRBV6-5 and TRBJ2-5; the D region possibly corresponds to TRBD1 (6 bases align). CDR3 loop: CASSNSGHPHETQYF. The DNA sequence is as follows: TGTGCCAGCAGTAACTCGGGACATCCCCATGAGACTCAGTACTTC.